This TCR beta chain came from a study of cytomegalovirus exposure and HLA in healthy donors. In germline, CDR1 is MNHNS, CDR2 SASEGT. The CDR3 has 15 residues. The J segment lost 5 bases and the V segment lost 5 bases, leaving 12 bases of the junction unmatched. The PCR employed 60 Vbeta primers together with 13 Jbeta primers. The data were produced by immunoSEQ multiplex PCR, yet TCRdb's version contains in-frame clones alone and is incomplete. The data contain 150,000 to 250,000 clones, 70% to 80% of them singletons. Only one count was recorded for this clone. Its specificity is unknown. Regarding the study as a whole: In vitro, three CMV-associated chains proved specific for CMV antigens. Researchers counted around 180 TCR beta chains as cytomegalovirus-associated. Association of 16,951 TCR beta sequences with HLA alleles was found at 0.05 false discovery rate in a later analysis.

The gene calls are TRBV6-1 and TRBJ2-7; 7 bases match TRBD1. The sample was PBMCs. This TCR derives from a girl aged 5-17 years in good health and CMV-seropositive. This chain's CDR3 is CASSSQTGTLDEQYF. DNA of the CDR3: TGTGCCAGCAGTAGTCAGACAGGGACACTGGACGAGCAGTACTTC.